The clone carrying this TCR beta chain was observed many times. The cDNA was generated by 5'RACE with 10-nucleotide random UMIs. TCRdb fed the 5' RACE reads into MiXCR, producing one record per CDR3 protein. Of 55,000 to 70,000 distinct CDR3 sequences listed, around 10% are singletons. The data were obtained in a study of neurological immune-mediated disorders. CDR3 size: 15 residues. Deletions cut 4 bases from V and 12 bases from J, with 22 bases between. CDR1 is MNHEY, CDR2 SMNVEV, per germline (reference sequence). The clonotype comes from a man aged 60-69 years in good health. V is TRBV27 and J is TRBJ2-4; D perhaps matches TRBD1 (6 bases). The sequencing sample was made of PBMCs. The DNA of the CDR3 is TGTGCCAGCAGTTCGGGGACACAAGGCCGGGCTAATCAGTACTTC. This translates into CASSSGTQGRANQYF.